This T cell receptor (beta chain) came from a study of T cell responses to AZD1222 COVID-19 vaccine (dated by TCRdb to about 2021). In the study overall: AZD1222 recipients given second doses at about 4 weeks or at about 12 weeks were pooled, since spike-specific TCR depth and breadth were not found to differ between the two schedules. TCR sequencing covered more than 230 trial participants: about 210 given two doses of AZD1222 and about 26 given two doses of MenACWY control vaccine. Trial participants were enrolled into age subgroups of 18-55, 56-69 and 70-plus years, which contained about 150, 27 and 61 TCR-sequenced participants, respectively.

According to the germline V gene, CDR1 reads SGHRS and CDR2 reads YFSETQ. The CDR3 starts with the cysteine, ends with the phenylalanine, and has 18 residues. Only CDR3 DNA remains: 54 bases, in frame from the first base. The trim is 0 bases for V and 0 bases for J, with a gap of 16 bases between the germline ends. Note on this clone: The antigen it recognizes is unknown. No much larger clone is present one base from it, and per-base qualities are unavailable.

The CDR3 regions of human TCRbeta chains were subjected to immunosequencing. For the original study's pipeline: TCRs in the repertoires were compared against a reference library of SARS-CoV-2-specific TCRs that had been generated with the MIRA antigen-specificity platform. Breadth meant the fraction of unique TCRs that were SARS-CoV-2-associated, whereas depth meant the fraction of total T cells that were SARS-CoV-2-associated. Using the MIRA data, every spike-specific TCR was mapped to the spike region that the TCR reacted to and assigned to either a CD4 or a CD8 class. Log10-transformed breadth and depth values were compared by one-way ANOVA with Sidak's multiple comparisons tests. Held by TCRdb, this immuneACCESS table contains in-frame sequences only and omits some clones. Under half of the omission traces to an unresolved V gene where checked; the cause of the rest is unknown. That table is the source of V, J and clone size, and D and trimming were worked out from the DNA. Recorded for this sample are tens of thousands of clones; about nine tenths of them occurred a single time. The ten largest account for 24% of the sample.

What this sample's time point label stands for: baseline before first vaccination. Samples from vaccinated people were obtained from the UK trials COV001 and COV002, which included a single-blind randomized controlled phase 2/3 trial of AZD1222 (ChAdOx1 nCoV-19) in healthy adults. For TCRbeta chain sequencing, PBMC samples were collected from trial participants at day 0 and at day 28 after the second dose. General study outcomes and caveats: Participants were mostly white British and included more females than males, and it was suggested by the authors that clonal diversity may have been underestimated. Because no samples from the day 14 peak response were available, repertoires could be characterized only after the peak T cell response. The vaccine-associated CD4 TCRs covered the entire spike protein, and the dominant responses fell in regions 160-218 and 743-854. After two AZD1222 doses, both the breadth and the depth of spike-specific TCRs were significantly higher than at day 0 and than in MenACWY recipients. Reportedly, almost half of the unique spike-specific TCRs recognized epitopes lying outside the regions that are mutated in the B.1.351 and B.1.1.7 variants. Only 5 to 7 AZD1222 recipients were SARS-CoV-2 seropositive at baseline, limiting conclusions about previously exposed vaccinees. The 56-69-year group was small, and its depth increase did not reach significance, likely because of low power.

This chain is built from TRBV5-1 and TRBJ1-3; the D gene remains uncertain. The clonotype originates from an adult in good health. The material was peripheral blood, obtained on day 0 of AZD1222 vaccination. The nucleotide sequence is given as TGCGCCAGCAGCTTGGAGCCGATCCAAGAAATCTCTGGAAACACCATATATTTT. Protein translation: CASSLEPIQEISGNTIYF.